The clone carrying this TCR beta chain was detected once. What it binds is unknown. These data are taken from a study of cytomegalovirus exposure and HLA in healthy donors. Across the whole study: Early on, a data release was issued that held roughly 80 million unique TCRs from HLA-typed donors. Points from the study as a whole: Based on reports, TCR beta sequences accurately predicted HLA-A and HLA-B alleles for most subjects. Researchers counted around 180 TCR beta chains as cytomegalovirus-associated.

CDR1 is SGHNT, CDR2 YENEEA, per germline. CDR3 length equals 13 residues. V was pared by 4 bases and J by 4 bases, with 10 bases between. PCR involved 60 Vbeta and 13 Jbeta primers. The protocol was immunoSEQ multiplex PCR, while the TCRdb copy is restricted to in-frame clones and leaves out a portion. The sample has 150,000 to 200,000 clones; just under 80% are singletons. This TCR was recovered from a man aged 18 to 30 in good health and CMV-seropositive. The chain couples TRBV11-3 to TRBJ2-5; the D is unclear. The sample comprised PBMCs. The CDR3 DNA reads as TGTGCCAGCAGCTCCAAAACGGGAGAGACCCAGTACTTC. It is translated as CASSSKTGETQYF.